The source of this T cell receptor beta chain is a study of blood T cell repertoires in COVID-19. Whole-study context: Donors in the United States, Italy and Spain gave samples during acute or convalescent COVID-19. PBMCs, B-cell-depleted T cells, or T cells were the source of the cDNA or gDNA that made up the material.

Authors' methods: The assay estimated nucleated cells by amplifying reference gene primers. Clones were read by immunoSEQ multiplex PCR, and TCRdb kept only the in-frame ones, dropping some. Clonal size and the V and J genes are those of that table, whereas D and trimming came from the DNA. The repertoire has about 220,000 clones, 80% to 90% of them found once; the top ten carry about 10%. Germline-derived CDR1 and CDR2 are LNHNV and YYDKDF (reference sequence). V lost 3 bases and J lost 6, with 11 bases in between. There are 13 residues in the CDR3. The sequenced sample was peripheral blood. The chain couples TRBV15 to TRBJ1-1, with D perhaps matching TRBD1 (5 bases). This sequence originates from a man aged 45 to 65 with active or convalescent COVID-19. CDR3 bases: TGTGCCACCAGCAGGACAGCAATCTCTGAAGCTTTCTTT. Its translation is CATSRTAISEAFF.